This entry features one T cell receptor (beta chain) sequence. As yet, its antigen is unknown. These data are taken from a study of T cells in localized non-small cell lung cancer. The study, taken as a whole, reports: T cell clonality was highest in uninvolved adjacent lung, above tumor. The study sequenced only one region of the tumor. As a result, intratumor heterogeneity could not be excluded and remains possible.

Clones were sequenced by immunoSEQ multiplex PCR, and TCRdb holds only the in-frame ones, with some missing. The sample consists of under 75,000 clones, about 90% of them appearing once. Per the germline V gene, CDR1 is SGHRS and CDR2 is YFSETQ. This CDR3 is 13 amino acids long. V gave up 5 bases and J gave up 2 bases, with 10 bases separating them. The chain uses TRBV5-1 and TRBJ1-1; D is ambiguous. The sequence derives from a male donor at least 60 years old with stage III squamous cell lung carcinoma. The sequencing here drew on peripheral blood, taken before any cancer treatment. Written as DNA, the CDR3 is TGCGCCAGCAGTCCGGACGGAAACACTGAAGCTTTCTTT. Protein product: CASSPDGNTEAFF.